Listed here are 4 T cell receptor beta chains from one sample, sequenced in a study of T cell repertoires in cytomegalovirus infection. These receptors have no known antigen. One entry per CDR3 protein results from TCRdb running MiXCR on the reads. Of 700,000 to 900,000 distinct CDR3 sequences in the sample, 25% to 30% were seen once. The specimen comprised cultured CD8+ T cells from PBMCs, sampled from culture after CMV antigen stimulation. The origin of the receptors is a human donor in good health (CMV status not recorded). Some clones in this sample may be carry-over from other donors' samples.

This clonotype was observed many times. The chain has TRBV7-2 and TRBJ2-1; a possible D gene is TRBD1 (5 bases). This CDR3 is built from 16 residues. Trimming removed 5 bases at V and 7 bases at J, with 21 bases between. The V gene's germline CDR1 is SGHTA and CDR2 FQGNSA. The CDR3 sequence is CASSPTDGAQFNEQFF. CDR3 coding DNA: TGTGCCAGCAGCCCCACAGATGGGGCCCAATTTAATGAGCAGTTCTTC. Full variable domain (outside the CDR3, taken from reference TRBV7-2 and TRBJ2-1): GAGVSQSPSNKVTEKGKDVELRCDPISGHTALYWYRQSLGQGLEFLIYFQGNSAPDKSGLPSDRFSAERTGGSVSTLTIQRTQQEDSAVYLCASSPTDGAQFNEQFFGPGTRLTVL.

This clonotype was observed a handful of times. For the CDR3, the DNA is TGTGCCAGCAGTTTTGGGGATTACAATGAGCAGTTCTTC. Its translation is CASSFGDYNEQFF. This chain links TRBV12-3 or TRBV12-4 with TRBJ2-1; no firm D call. V gave up 3 bases and J gave up 4 bases, with 7 bases separating them. This CDR3 has 13 residues.

This clonotype was seen only a few times. The V and J genes are TRBV11-2 and TRBJ2-2; 15 bases match TRBD2. From germline, CDR1 is SGHAT and CDR2 FQNNGV. There are 16 residues in the CDR3. J gave up 8 bases and V 5 bases, and 6 bases lay outside the gene matches. The CDR3 sequence: CASSPRTSGGVGELFF. The CDR3 DNA reads as TGTGCCAGCAGCCCCCGGACTAGCGGGGGGGTAGGGGAGCTGTTTTTT.

In its sample, this clonotype was seen a few times. The chain is built from TRBV7-9 and TRBJ1-2; tentatively, D is TRBD1 (5 bases). The CDR3 runs 15 residues. Deletions cut 1 base from V and 0 bases from J, with 9 bases between. CDR1 is SEHNR, CDR2 FQNEAQ, per germline (reference sequence). CDR3 bases: TGTGCCAGCAGCTTAGGGGACGGAGCTAACTATGGCTACACCTTC. It translates to CASSLGDGANYGYTF.